The 17 T cell receptor beta chains given below trace back to one sample, sequenced in a study of T cells in Graves' hyperthyroidism and ophthalmopathy. TCR beta CDR3 region amplification was performed from RNA transcripts. Using the HTBI primer set, a first-round RT-PCR was run on the TCR CDR3. One entry per CDR3 protein, called by TCRdb with MiXCR from the multiplex PCR reads. The sample holds approximately 210,000 distinct CDR3 sequences, 17% seen once. The sample consisted of blood. The receptors were gathered from a man aged 45-65 years with Graves' hyperthyroidism.

The chain recombines TRBV6-1 with TRBJ2-4; tentatively, D is TRBD1 (5 bases). CDR1 MNHNS and CDR2 SASEGT come from the germline V gene. V was cut by 4 bases and J by 8 bases, with 9 bases left in between. CDR3 size: 12 residues. The CDR3 reads CASSGSRDIQYF. CDR3 nucleotides: TGTGCCAGCAGTGGCTCCAGGGACATTCAGTACTTC.

This clonotype has at least ten counts. The chain has TRBV29-1 and TRBJ2-5; 8 bases align to TRBD2. Germline V lookup: CDR1 SQVTM, CDR2 ANQGSEA. The V and J ends lost 6 bases and 1 base, in that order; junction bases with no gene match: 7. The CDR3 sequence is 14 residues long. The DNA for the CDR3 is TGCAGCGTCAGCAGGCTAGCGGGCCAAGAGACCCAGTACTTC. This encodes CSVSRLAGQETQYF. The whole variable domain, remainder taken from reference TRBV29-1 and TRBJ2-5, is SAVISQKPSRDICQRGTSLTIQCQVDSQVTMMFWYRQQPGQSLTLIATANQGSEATYESGFVIDKFPISRPNLTFSTLTVSNMSPEDSSIYLCSVSRLAGQETQYFGPGTRLLVL.

In this sample, this clonotype turned up once. This sequence may be a read error, since a much larger clone differs from it by one base. This rearrangement joins TRBV12-3 or TRBV12-4 to TRBJ2-2; 7 positions agree with TRBD1. There are 16 residues in the CDR3. The CDR3 loop is CASSLSRQGGFWELVF. The CDR3 coding sequence is TGTGCCAGCAGTTTGAGTAGACAGGGTGGATTCTGGGAGCTGGTTTTT.

In this sample, this clonotype turned up many times. CDR3 loop: CASSFRGIDTQYF. CDR3 coding DNA: TGTGCCAGCAGCTTCAGGGGGATAGATACGCAGTATTTT. This rearrangement joins TRBV11-2 to TRBJ2-3, with 7 positions matching TRBD1. Unmatched junction bases numbered 2, after V lost 3 bases and J lost 5 bases. The CDR3 has 13 amino acids. Germline V gene sequence: CDR1 SGHAT, CDR2 FQNNGV.

V usage is TRBV7-2 and J usage is TRBJ2-2; 8 bases map to TRBD1. The CDR3 extends over 16 amino acids. Per the germline V gene, CDR1 is SGHTA and CDR2 is FQGNSA. With V trimmed by 3 bases and J by 6 bases, 9 bases remained unmatched. The CDR3: CASSLSPGQVAGELFF. CDR3 DNA sequence: TGTGCCAGCAGCTTGTCACCGGGACAGGTAGCCGGGGAGCTGTTTTTT. The entire variable domain, with the rest obtained from reference TRBV7-2 and TRBJ2-2, is as follows: GAGVSQSPSNKVTEKGKDVELRCDPISGHTALYWYRQSLGQGLEFLIYFQGNSAPDKSGLPSDRFSAERTGGSVSTLTIQRTQQEDSAVYLCASSLSPGQVAGELFFGEGSRLTVL.

J is TRBJ2-3 and V is TRBV12-3 or TRBV12-4; possibly TRBD1 for D (5 bases). The germline V and J ends were trimmed by 6 bases and 4 bases, with 20 bases remaining between them. This CDR3 spans 16 amino acids. The CDR3 DNA reads TGTGCCAGCAGCCCTGGGGCGGTGAAATCCGCAGATACGCAGTATTTT. Translating gives CASSPGAVKSADTQYF.

This clonotype came up many times. Written as DNA, the CDR3 is TGCGCCAGCAGCCCCGGACTAGCGGGAGCGGCCAAAAACATTCAGTACTTC. Protein product: CASSPGLAGAAKNIQYF. The rearrangement joins TRBV5-1 to TRBJ2-4, with 13 bases identical to TRBD2. The CDR3 length is 17 residues. The V segment lost 4 bases and the J segment 1 base; nucleotides outside the gene matches: 5. Germline loops: CDR1 SGHRS, CDR2 YFSETQ. The complete variable domain, with remaining parts taken from reference TRBV5-1 and TRBJ2-4, reads KAGVTQTPRYLIKTRGQQVTLSCSPISGHRSVSWYQQTPGQGLQFLFEYFSETQRNKGNFPGRFSGRQFSNSRSEMNVSTLELGDSALYLCASSPGLAGAAKNIQYFGAGTRLSVL.

The table lists this clonotype with a few counts. This sequence joins TRBV19 and TRBJ2-2; TRBD2 matches at 9 bases. CDR3 length: 15 residues. With 5 bases clipped from V and 5 bases from J, the junction kept 6 bases outside the gene matches. CDR1 and CDR2 from the germline V gene are LNHDA and SQIVND (reference sequence). In nucleotides, the CDR3 is TGTGCCAGTAGTGGAGCGGGAGGTTGGACCGGGGAGCTGTTTTTT. Protein product: CASSGAGGWTGELFF.

The chain carries TRBV4-3 and TRBJ2-1; 7 bases align to TRBD1. The CDR3 spans 15 residues. Trimming took 1 base from V and 7 from J; bases not matched to a gene: 7. The germline V gene has CDR1 LGHNA and CDR2 YSLEER. DNA of the CDR3: TGCGCCAGCAGCCAAGGCATAGGGGGCAGGAATGAGCAGTTCTTC. The encoded protein is CASSQGIGGRNEQFF.

The chain joins TRBV5-1 to TRBJ1-4, with 7 bases identical to TRBD1. V shed 4 bases and J 1 base; nucleotides not matched to a gene: 7. From germline, CDR1 is SGHRS and CDR2 YFSETQ. The CDR3 sequence is 16 residues long. The CDR3 is CASSPTGVGTNEKLFF. Here the CDR3 DNA reads TGCGCCAGCAGCCCTACAGGGGTTGGAACTAATGAAAAACTGTTTTTT.

This clonotype appeared many times. The chain carries TRBV13 and TRBJ2-7, with 9 bases identical to TRBD1. CDR1 PRHDT and CDR2 FYEKMQ come from the germline V gene (reference sequence). The CDR3 contains 13 residues. V dropped 6 bases and J dropped 5; count of bases not matched to a gene: 5. CDR3 DNA: TGTGCCAGCAGACCTGGGACAGGGAACGAGCAGTACTTC. Protein sequence: CASRPGTGNEQYF.

This clonotype was observed a few times. This chain links TRBV7-8 with TRBJ2-1; 8 positions agree with TRBD2. Losses at the gene ends were 2 bases for V and 6 bases for J; bases not matched to a gene: 15. Germline V CDR1 and CDR2: SGHVS, FQNEAQ. The CDR3 consists of 18 residues. The CDR3 bases are TGTGCCAGCAGCTTACCCATAGTTCGGACTAGCAAGTTCAATGAGCAGTTCTTC. This translates into CASSLPIVRTSKFNEQFF.

The V and J genes are TRBV20-1 and TRBJ2-3; no firm D call. Trimming cost V 3 bases and J 2 bases, with 9 bases left between them. Germline V gene data show CDR1 as DFQATT and CDR2 as SNEGSKA (reference sequence). CDR3 length equals 13 residues. CDR3: CSARSGDTDTQYF. In DNA, the CDR3 is TGCAGTGCTAGGTCAGGAGACACAGATACGCAGTATTTT.

This clonotype was seen many times. CDR3 bases: TGCAGTGCTCCCGAGAGGGGGTACACTGAAGCTTTCTTT. It yields the protein CSAPERGYTEAFF. The rearrangement uses TRBV20-1 and TRBJ1-1, with D possibly TRBD1 on 6 matching bases. The CDR3 covers 13 residues. Germline CDR1 DFQATT, CDR2 SNEGSKA (reference sequence). Between the trimmed V and J ends, which lost 5 bases and 3 bases, there was a span of 13 bases.

V and J are TRBV6-1 and TRBJ2-7; D ambiguous. Looked up from germline, CDR1 is MNHNS and CDR2 is SASEGT. This CDR3 spans 15 amino acids. V gave up 8 bases and J gave up 2 bases, with 19 bases separating them. CDR3 bases: TGTGCCAGCCGCCAAACCAAAGTTACCCCCTACGAGCAGTACTTC. It codes for CASRQTKVTPYEQYF.

The table lists this clonotype with many counts. The CDR3 coding sequence is TGTGCCAGCAGTTCACAGGGGCATGGCTACACCTTC. Translation gives CASSSQGHGYTF. This chain connects TRBV12-3 or TRBV12-4 to TRBJ1-2; the match to TRBD1 covers 7 bases. The CDR3 sequence is 12 residues long. After removal of 4 bases from V and 6 bases from J, the junction contained 2 bases not matched to a gene.

In its sample, this clonotype was seen many times. This chain links TRBV28 with TRBJ1-1; D is perhaps TRBD1 (6 bases). Germline lookup yields CDR1 MDHEN and CDR2 SYDVKM. V was shortened by 7 bases and J by 4 bases, with 22 bases between the two germline ends. The CDR3 loop spans 16 amino acids. The CDR3 is CASTRRGLWEVTEAFF. For the CDR3, the DNA is TGTGCCAGCACTAGGAGGGGGTTATGGGAGGTCACTGAAGCTTTCTTT.